The 20 T cell receptor beta chains reported below all come from one sample, sequenced in a study of technical replicates of blood from a handful of donors. Using immunoSEQ multiplex PCR, the repertoire was profiled, and TCRdb retains in-frame clones only, with some absent. The table shows around 13,000 clones, with more than 85% occurring only once. Sequenced: PBMCs. Receptors were obtained from a human donor in good health.

The chain links TRBV4-2 to TRBJ1-2; a weak D match, TRBD1 (5 bases). Per germline, CDR1 LGHNA and CDR2 YNFKEQ. Between the trimmed V and J ends, which lost 10 bases and 2 bases, there was a span of 20 bases. There are 15 residues in the CDR3. The CDR3 loop is CATRPGMVSNYGYTF. The CDR3 coding sequence is TGTGCCACCCGGCCAGGGATGGTCTCCAACTATGGCTACACCTTC.

V gene TRBV28 combines with J gene TRBJ2-5; 9 bases align to TRBD1. This CDR3 region has 16 residues. CDR1 is MDHEN and CDR2 is SYDVKM in the germline V gene. V lost 5 bases, J lost 5 bases, and 12 bases stayed unmatched. Here the CDR3 DNA reads TGTGCCAGCAGTAGTTGGGACAGGGATGTAGAGGAGACCCAGTACTTC. Its translation is CASSSWDRDVEETQYF.

This chain links TRBV6-1 with TRBJ1-3; no firm D call. V lost 2 bases to trimming and J lost 0 bases, with 11 bases between them. The length of the CDR3 is 16 residues. Looked up from germline, CDR1 is MNHNS and CDR2 is SASEGT. The DNA of the CDR3 is TGTGCCAGCAGTGAAAGCTTAGTGTCCTCTGGAAACACCATATATTTT. Amino acid sequence: CASSESLVSSGNTIYF.

With respect to this clone: Other DNA sequences from this sample encode an identical CDR3 as well. The genes are TRBV10-3 and TRBJ1-1, with 7 positions matching TRBD1. Germline V gene lookup returns CDR1 ENHRY and CDR2 SYGVKD. Trimming cost V 8 bases and J 0 bases; bases outside gene matches: 3. The CDR3 is made up of 13 amino acids. Here the CDR3 reads CAISGGMNTEAFF. DNA for the CDR3: TGTGCCATCTCAGGGGGGATGAACACTGAAGCTTTCTTT.

This clone occurred once. The gene calls are TRBV28 and TRBJ1-5, with TRBD1 identical over 11 bases. V lost 6 bases, J lost 8 bases, and 15 bases stayed unmatched. The CDR3 totals 17 residues. Per germline, CDR1 MDHEN and CDR2 SYDVKM. The CDR3 here is CASRPFGTRDRGEPQHF. Here the CDR3 DNA reads TGTGCCAGCAGACCCTTTGGAACCCGGGACAGGGGGGAGCCCCAGCATTTT.

DNA of the CDR3: TGTGCCACCAGCAGAGTGAGGGGGCTAACACCCTATGGCTACACCTTC. Translated, it gives CATSRVRGLTPYGYTF. This sequence joins TRBV15 and TRBJ1-2, with TRBD1 matching over 7 bases. Germline V CDR1 and CDR2: LNHNV, YYDKDF (reference sequence). V shed 1 base and J 4 bases; nucleotides not matched to a gene: 9. The CDR3 is 16 residues long.

This chain links TRBV11-2 with TRBJ2-1; 13 bases are a match to TRBD2. Germline V CDR1 and CDR2: SGHAT, FQNNGV. The CDR3 has 19 residues. With 7 bases clipped from V and 1 base from J, the junction kept 13 bases outside the gene matches. The CDR3 loop reads CASTLSRLAGGSSYNEQFF. The CDR3 DNA reads TGTGCCAGCACCCTATCGCGACTAGCGGGAGGTAGTTCCTACAATGAGCAGTTCTTC.

This clone was found once. V and J are TRBV19 and TRBJ1-1, with 9 bases lining up with TRBD1. After removal of 7 bases from V and 1 base from J, the junction contained 7 bases not matched to a gene. The CDR3 has 15 residues. Germline loops: CDR1 LNHDA, CDR2 SQIVND (reference sequence). In DNA form, the CDR3 reads TGTGCCAGTATCCCGCGACAGGGGGGGAACACTGAAGCTTTCTTT. Translated, it gives CASIPRQGGNTEAFF.

The J gene is TRBJ2-5, the V gene TRBV5-6, with D maybe TRBD1 (6 bases). The CDR3 is 15 amino acids. Trimming removed 0 bases at V and 3 bases at J, with 12 bases between. The germline gives CDR1 SGHDT, CDR2 YYEEEE. As DNA, the CDR3 is TGTGCCAGCAGCTTGGCCCGGACAGAGAAAGAGACCCAGTACTTC. Translating gives CASSLARTEKETQYF.

This clone showed up just once. The V and J genes are TRBV27 and TRBJ1-4; 8 nucleotides match TRBD1. This CDR3 has 13 residues. Trimming at V came to 2 bases and at J to 7 bases, leaving 0 bases not matched to a gene. CDR1 is MNHEY, CDR2 SMNVEV, per germline (reference sequence). In DNA, the CDR3 is TGTGCCAGCAGTTTACAGGGGGCTGAAAAACTGTTTTTT. This sequence encodes CASSLQGAEKLFF.

The rearrangement joins TRBV18 to TRBJ1-1, with D perhaps matching TRBD1 (5 bases). The CDR3 is 14 residues long. The ends were cut back, 0 bases at V and 6 bases at J, with 11 bases in the middle. The germline V gene encodes CDR1 KGHSH and CDR2 LQKENI. CDR3 region: CASSPPGRDSEAFF. The CDR3 coding sequence is TGTGCCAGCTCACCACCGGGGAGGGACTCTGAAGCTTTCTTT.

In this sample, this clone turned up once. The rearrangement joins TRBV10-1 to TRBJ1-2; D is uncertain. V dropped 5 bases and J dropped 8 bases, with 15 bases sitting between them. Germline V gene sequence: CDR1 WNHNN, CDR2 SYGVQD (reference sequence). This CDR3 comprises 13 residues. CDR3 residues: CASSLSGFWGYTF. CDR3 sequence (DNA): TGCGCCAGCAGTCTAAGTGGTTTTTGGGGCTACACCTTC.

This chain links TRBV13 with TRBJ2-3; weak D call: TRBD2 (6 bases). Trimming stripped 8 bases from V and 6 bases from J, with 15 bases between. From germline, CDR1 is PRHDT and CDR2 FYEKMQ (reference sequence). The CDR3 is made up of 13 amino acids. The CDR3: CASGGREWDTQYF. The CDR3 coding sequence is TGTGCCAGCGGTGGCCGGGAGTGGGATACGCAGTATTTT. The whole variable domain, filled in from reference TRBV13 and TRBJ2-3, reads AAGVIQSPRHLIKEKRETATLKCYPIPRHDTVYWYQQGPGQDPQFLISFYEKMQSDKGSIPDRFSAQQFSDYHSELNMSSLELGDSALYFCASGGREWDTQYFGPGTRLTVL.

As for this clone: Other DNA sequences of this sample code for an identical CDR3. The genes are TRBV2 and TRBJ1-1; TRBD1 matches 8 bases. This CDR3 has 12 residues. In germline, CDR1 is SNHLY, CDR2 FYNNEI. Trimming took 6 bases from V and 6 from J; bases not matched to a gene: 3. The CDR3 region is CASSGQGAEAFF. The CDR3 DNA follows: TGTGCCAGCAGCGGACAGGGCGCTGAAGCTTTCTTT.

The chain joins TRBV20-1 to TRBJ2-1; D gene ambiguous. The CDR3 is 11 residues long. Trimming shortened V by 5 bases and J by 5 bases, and 7 bases separated the two germline ends. Germline loops: CDR1 DFQATT, CDR2 SNEGSKA (reference sequence). The CDR3 nucleotides read TGCAGTGCTCGCGCCGACAATGAGCAGTTCTTC. Its translation is CSARADNEQFF.

The rearrangement links TRBV27 to TRBJ2-1; 10 nucleotides line up with TRBD2. V lost 3 bases to trimming and J lost 2 bases; unmatched junction nucleotides: 7. This CDR3 region has 17 residues. The germline V gene has CDR1 MNHEY and CDR2 SMNVEV (reference sequence). CDR3 coding DNA: TGTGCCAGCAGTTTCCCCGGACTAGCGGAGGCCTACAATGAGCAGTTCTTC. Protein: CASSFPGLAEAYNEQFF.

The rearrangement links TRBV5-1 to TRBJ2-7; 8 bases map to TRBD1. Germline CDR1 is SGHRS and CDR2 is YFSETQ. The CDR3 is made up of 17 amino acids. V was pared by 3 bases and J by 7 bases, with 18 bases of the junction left unmatched. CDR3 amino acids: CASSYGWRGTGPIEQYF. In DNA, the CDR3 is TGCGCCAGCAGCTATGGGTGGCGAGGGACAGGTCCTATTGAGCAGTACTTC. The full variable domain, in which reference TRBV5-1 and TRBJ2-7 provide the parts outside the CDR3, is KAGVTQTPRYLIKTRGQQVTLSCSPISGHRSVSWYQQTPGQGLQFLFEYFSETQRNKGNFPGRFSGRQFSNSRSEMNVSTLELGDSALYLCASSYGWRGTGPIEQYFGPGTRLTVT.

The chain recombines TRBV6-5 with TRBJ2-1; 8 bases line up with TRBD1. Germline-derived CDR1 and CDR2 are MNHEY and SVGAGI. After removal of 2 bases from V and 5 bases from J, the junction contained 2 bases not matched to a gene. This CDR3 spans 14 amino acids. CDR3 protein: CASSYQGANNEQFF. The CDR3 DNA follows: TGTGCCAGCAGTTACCAGGGGGCCAACAATGAGCAGTTCTTC.

The CDR3 DNA reads as TGTGCCAGCAAACAGGGGGCTTACACCGGGGAGCTGTTTTTT. Amino acid sequence: CASKQGAYTGELFF. V gene TRBV27 combines with J gene TRBJ2-2; 9 nucleotides align to TRBD1. The CDR3 totals 14 residues. J lost 3 bases, V lost 7 bases, and 3 bases had no gene match. The germline V gene encodes CDR1 MNHEY and CDR2 SMNVEV (reference sequence).

The V and J genes are TRBV29-1 and TRBJ2-7, with 9 bases fitting TRBD2. The CDR3 is 18 amino acids. In germline, CDR1 is SQVTM, CDR2 ANQGSEA. After removal of 5 bases from V and 4 bases from J, the junction contained 21 bases not matched to a gene. CDR3 nucleotides: TGCAGCGTTTCTGGAGTGGGGCTAGCGGGATTTGGTTCTTACGAGCAGTACTTC. This encodes CSVSGVGLAGFGSYEQYF.